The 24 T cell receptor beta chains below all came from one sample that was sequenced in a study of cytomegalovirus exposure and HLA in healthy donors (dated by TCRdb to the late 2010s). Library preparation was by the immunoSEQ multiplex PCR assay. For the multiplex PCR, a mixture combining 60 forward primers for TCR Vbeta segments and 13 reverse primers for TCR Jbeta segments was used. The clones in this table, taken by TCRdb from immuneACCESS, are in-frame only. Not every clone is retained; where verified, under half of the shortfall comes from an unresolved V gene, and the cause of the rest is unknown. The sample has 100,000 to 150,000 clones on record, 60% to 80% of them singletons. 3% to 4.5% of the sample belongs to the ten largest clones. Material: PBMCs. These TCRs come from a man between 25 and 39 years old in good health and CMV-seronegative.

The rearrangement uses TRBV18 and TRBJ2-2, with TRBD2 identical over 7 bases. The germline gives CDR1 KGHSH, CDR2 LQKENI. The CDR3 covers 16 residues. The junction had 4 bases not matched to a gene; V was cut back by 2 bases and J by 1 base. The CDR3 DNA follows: TGTGCCAGCTCACCATCTCCGGGAGGGAACACCGGGGAGCTGTTTTTT. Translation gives CASSPSPGGNTGELFF.

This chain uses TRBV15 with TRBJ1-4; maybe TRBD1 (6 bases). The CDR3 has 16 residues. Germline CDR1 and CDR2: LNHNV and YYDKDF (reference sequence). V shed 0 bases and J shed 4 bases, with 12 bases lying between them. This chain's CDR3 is CATSRDLWTDNEKLFF. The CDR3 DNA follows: TGTGCCACCAGCAGAGATCTCTGGACAGATAATGAAAAACTGTTTTTT.

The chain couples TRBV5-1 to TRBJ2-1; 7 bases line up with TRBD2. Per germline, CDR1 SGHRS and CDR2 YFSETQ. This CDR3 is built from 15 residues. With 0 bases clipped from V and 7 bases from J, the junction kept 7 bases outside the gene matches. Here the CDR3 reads CASSLGAGVSNEQFF. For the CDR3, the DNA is TGCGCCAGCAGCTTGGGTGCGGGGGTCTCGAATGAGCAGTTCTTC. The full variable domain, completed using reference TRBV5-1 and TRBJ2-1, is KAGVTQTPRYLIKTRGQQVTLSCSPISGHRSVSWYQQTPGQGLQFLFEYFSETQRNKGNFPGRFSGRQFSNSRSEMNVSTLELGDSALYLCASSLGAGVSNEQFFGPGTRLTVL.

Here the CDR3 reads CASSPGGRTGIETQYF. The CDR3 coding sequence is TGTGCCAGCAGCCCAGGAGGGAGGACAGGGATCGAGACCCAGTACTTC. The J gene is TRBJ2-5, the V gene TRBV7-9; TRBD1 matches at 8 bases. V lost 5 bases, J lost 5 bases, and 13 bases stayed unmatched. The CDR3 totals 16 residues. Germline assignment: CDR1 SEHNR and CDR2 FQNEAQ (reference sequence).

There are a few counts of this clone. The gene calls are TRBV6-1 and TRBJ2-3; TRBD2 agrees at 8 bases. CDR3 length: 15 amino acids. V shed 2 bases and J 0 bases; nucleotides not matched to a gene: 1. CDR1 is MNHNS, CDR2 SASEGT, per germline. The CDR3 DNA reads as TGTGCCAGCAGTGAAATAGCGGGGAGCACAGATACGCAGTATTTT. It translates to CASSEIAGSTDTQYF.

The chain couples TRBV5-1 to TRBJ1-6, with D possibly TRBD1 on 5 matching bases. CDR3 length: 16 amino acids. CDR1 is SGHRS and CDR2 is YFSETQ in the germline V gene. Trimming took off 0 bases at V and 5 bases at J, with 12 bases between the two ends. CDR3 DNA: TGCGCCAGCAGCTTGGATGGTCAGGGCAATAATTCACCCCTCCACTTT. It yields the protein CASSLDGQGNNSPLHF.

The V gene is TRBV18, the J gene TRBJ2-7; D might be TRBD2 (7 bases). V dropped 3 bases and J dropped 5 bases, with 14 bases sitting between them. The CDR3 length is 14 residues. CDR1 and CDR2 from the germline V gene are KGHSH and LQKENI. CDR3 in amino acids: CASSPPGGGHEQYF. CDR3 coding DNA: TGTGCCAGCTCACCTCCTGGGGGGGGCCACGAGCAGTACTTC. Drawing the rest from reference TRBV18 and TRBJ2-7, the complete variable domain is NAGVMQNPRHLVRRRGQEARLRCSPMKGHSHVYWYRQLPEEGLKFMVYLQKENIIDESGMPKERFSAEFPKEGPSILRIQQVVRGDSAAYFCASSPPGGGHEQYFGPGTRLTVT.

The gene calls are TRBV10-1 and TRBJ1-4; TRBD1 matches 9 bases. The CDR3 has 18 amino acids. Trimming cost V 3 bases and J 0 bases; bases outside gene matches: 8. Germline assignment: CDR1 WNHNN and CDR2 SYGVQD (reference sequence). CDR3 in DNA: TGCGCCAGCAGTGACGGGACAGGGAAACCGGCAACTAATGAAAAACTGTTTTTT. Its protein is CASSDGTGKPATNEKLFF.

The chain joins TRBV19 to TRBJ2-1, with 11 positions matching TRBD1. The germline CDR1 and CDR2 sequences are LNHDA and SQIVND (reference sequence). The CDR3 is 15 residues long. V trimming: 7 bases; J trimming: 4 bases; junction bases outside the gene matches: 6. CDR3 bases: TGTGCCAGTACCCCCGGGACAGGGGGGTACAATGAGCAGTTCTTC. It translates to CASTPGTGGYNEQFF.

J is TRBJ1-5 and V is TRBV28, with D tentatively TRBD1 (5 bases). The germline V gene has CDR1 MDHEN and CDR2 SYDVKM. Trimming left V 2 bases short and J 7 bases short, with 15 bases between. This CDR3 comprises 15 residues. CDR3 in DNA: TGTGCCAGCAGTTTAGGGGGGAGGGTCCAACAGCCCCAGCATTTT. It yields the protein CASSLGGRVQQPQHF.

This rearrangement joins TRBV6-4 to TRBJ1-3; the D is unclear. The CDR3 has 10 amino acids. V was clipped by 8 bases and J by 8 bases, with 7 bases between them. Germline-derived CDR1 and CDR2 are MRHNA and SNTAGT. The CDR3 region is CASPQDTIYF. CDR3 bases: TGTGCCAGCCCGCAGGACACCATATATTTT.

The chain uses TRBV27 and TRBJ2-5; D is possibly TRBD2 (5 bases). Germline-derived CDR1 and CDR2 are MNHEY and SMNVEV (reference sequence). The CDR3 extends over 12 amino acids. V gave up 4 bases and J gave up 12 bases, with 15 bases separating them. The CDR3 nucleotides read TGTGCCAGCAGTTCTCAAAAGAGGGCGGAGTACTTC. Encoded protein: CASSSQKRAEYF.

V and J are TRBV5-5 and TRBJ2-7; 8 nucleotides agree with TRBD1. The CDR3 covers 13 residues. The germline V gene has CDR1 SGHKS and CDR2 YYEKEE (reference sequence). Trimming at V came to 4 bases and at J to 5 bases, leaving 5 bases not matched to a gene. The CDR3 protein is CASSMQGADEQYF. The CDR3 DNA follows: TGTGCCAGCAGCATGCAGGGGGCTGACGAGCAGTACTTC.

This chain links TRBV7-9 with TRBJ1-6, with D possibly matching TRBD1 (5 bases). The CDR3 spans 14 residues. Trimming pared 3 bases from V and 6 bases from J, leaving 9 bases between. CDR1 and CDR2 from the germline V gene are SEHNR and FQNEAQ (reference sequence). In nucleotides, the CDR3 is TGTGCCAGCAGCTTGGACACGACTAATTCACCCCTCCACTTT. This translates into CASSLDTTNSPLHF.

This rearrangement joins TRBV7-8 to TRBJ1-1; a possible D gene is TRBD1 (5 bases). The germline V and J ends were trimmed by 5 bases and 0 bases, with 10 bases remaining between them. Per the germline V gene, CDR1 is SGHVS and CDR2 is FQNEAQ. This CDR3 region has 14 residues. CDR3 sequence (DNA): TGTGCCAGCAGCCTTGTGGACATGAACACTGAAGCTTTCTTT. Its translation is CASSLVDMNTEAFF.

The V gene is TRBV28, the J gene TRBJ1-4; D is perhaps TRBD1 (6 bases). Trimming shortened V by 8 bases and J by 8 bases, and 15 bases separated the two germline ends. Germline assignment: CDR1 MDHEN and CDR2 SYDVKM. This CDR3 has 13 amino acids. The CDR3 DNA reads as TGTGCCAGCGGGGGGGCGAGGCGCGAAAAACTGTTTTTT. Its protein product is CASGGARREKLFF. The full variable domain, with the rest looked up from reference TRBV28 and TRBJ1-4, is DVKVTQSSRYLVKRTGEKVFLECVQDMDHENMFWYRQDPGLGLRLIYFSYDVKMKEKGDIPEGYSVSREKKERFSLILESASTNQTSMYLCASGGARREKLFFGSGTQLSVL.

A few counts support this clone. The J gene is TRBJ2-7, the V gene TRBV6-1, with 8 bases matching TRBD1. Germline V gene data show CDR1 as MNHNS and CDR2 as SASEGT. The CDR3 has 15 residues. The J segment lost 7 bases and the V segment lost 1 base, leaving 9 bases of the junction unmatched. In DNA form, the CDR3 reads TGTGCCAGCAGTGAAGACGCAGGGGGCTGGGGTGAGCAGTACTTC. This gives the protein CASSEDAGGWGEQYF.

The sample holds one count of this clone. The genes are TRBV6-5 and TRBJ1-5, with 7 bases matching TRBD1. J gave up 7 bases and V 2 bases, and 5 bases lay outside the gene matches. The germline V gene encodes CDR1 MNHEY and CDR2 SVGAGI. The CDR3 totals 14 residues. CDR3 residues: CASSYGQAGQPQHF. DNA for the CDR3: TGTGCCAGCAGTTACGGACAGGCCGGGCAGCCCCAGCATTTT.

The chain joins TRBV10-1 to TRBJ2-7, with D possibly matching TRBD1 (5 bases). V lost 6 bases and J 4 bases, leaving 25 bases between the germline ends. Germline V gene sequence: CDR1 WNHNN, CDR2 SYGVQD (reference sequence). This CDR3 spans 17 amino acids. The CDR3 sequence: CASRHPPLQGSQYEQYF. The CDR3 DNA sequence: TGCGCCAGCAGGCATCCCCCACTCCAGGGATCCCAATACGAGCAGTACTTC.

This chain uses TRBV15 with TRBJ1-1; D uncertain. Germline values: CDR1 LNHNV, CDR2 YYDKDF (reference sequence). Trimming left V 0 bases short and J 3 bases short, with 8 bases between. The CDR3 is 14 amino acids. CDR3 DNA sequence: TGTGCCACCAGCAGAGACGGGTGGGACACTGAAGCTTTCTTT. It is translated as CATSRDGWDTEAFF.

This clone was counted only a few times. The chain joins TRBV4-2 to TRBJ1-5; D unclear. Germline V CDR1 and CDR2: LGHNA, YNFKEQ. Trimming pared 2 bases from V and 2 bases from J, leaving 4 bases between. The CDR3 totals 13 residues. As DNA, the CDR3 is TGTGCCAGCAGCCAATCGGGCAATCAGCCCCAGCATTTT. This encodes CASSQSGNQPQHF.

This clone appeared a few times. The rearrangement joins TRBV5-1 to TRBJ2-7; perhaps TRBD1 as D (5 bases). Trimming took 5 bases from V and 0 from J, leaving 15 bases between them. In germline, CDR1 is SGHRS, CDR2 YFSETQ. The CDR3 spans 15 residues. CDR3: CASRRPTDPSYEQYF. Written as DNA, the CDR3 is TGCGCCAGCAGAAGACCGACAGACCCCTCCTACGAGCAGTACTTC.

CDR3 residues: CASSPQLVWYGYTF. CDR3 in DNA: TGTGCCAGTAGTCCCCAGCTAGTCTGGTATGGCTACACCTTC. The chain couples TRBV19 to TRBJ1-2; unclear D gene. V gave up 5 bases and J gave up 5 bases, with 15 bases separating them. The CDR3 totals 14 residues. Germline V gives CDR1 LNHDA, CDR2 SQIVND (reference sequence).

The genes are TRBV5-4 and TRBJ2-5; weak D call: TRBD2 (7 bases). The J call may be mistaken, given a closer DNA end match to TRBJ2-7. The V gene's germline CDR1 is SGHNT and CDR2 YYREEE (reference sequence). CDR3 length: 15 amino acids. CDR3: CASSLPGGRVVEQYF. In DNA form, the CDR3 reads TGTGCCAGCAGCTTGCCGGGGGGCAGGGTTGTCGAGCAGTACTTC.